Presented here are 12 T cell receptor beta chains from one specimen sequenced in a study of tumor-infiltrating lymphocytes in primary liver carcinoma. Unsorted whole blood supplied the RNA, and germline DNA was extracted too. TCR beta cDNA was reverse-transcribed from roughly 520 ng of total RNA. The reaction used a constant-region primer and ProtoScript II reverse transcriptase. Researchers made the TCR beta libraries by running three nested multiplex PCR rounds with slightly modified ARM-PCR. PCR rounds one and two used TRBV1-TRBV30 forward primers with a C-beta reverse primer for 10 cycles each. TCRdb ran MiXCR on the multiplex PCR reads and lists one entry per CDR3 protein. Here the sample spans about 180,000 distinct CDR3 sequences, less than 65% being singletons. Material for sequencing was peripheral blood. The source is a man aged 40-55 years with primary liver carcinoma and hepatitis B virus infection.

This clonotype was recorded a few times. The chain recombines TRBV12-3 or TRBV12-4 with TRBJ2-3; D may correspond to TRBD1 or TRBD2 (6 bases each). This CDR3 has 17 residues. The V and J ends lost 6 bases and 0 bases respectively, with 19 bases between them. The CDR3 is CASSSRGQGPSTDTQYF. The CDR3 DNA follows: TGTGCCAGCAGCTCCCGGGGGCAGGGCCCTAGCACAGATACGCAGTATTTT.

A remark on this clonotype: The junction departs from the called germline gene at one end, perhaps through a read error. This sequence joins TRBV6-6 and TRBJ2-1; D gene ambiguous. The CDR3 covers 14 residues. The germline V gene has CDR1 MNHNY and CDR2 SVGAGI (reference sequence). This CDR3 reads CARVNLHSYNEHFF. In DNA, the CDR3 is TGTGCCAGGGTGAACCTGCACTCCTACAATGAGCACTTCTTC.

This clonotype was observed a few times. The genes are TRBV12-3 or TRBV12-4 and TRBJ1-3; D uncertain. This CDR3 contains 16 residues. V lost 6 bases to trimming and J lost 0 bases, with 15 bases between them. In DNA form, the CDR3 reads TGTGCCAGCAGCCAAGACGACACGGCCTCTGGAAACACCATATATTTT. It yields the protein CASSQDDTASGNTIYF.

The chain combines TRBV6-6 with TRBJ2-7; D is unclear. With 0 bases removed from V and 3 bases from J, the gap between germline ends came to 18 bases. There are 17 residues in the CDR3. From germline, CDR1 is MNHNY and CDR2 SVGAGI (reference sequence). The CDR3 DNA reads TGTGCCAGCAGTTACTCATCCCCACTTCGACTCCTCTACGAGCAGTACTTC. Translation: CASSYSSPLRLLYEQYF.

The sample holds one count of this clonotype. A read error is possible here, since a much larger clone lies one base away. This chain joins TRBV29-1 and TRBJ2-5; 7 positions agree with TRBD2. Germline lookup yields CDR1 SQVTM and CDR2 ANQGSEA. CDR3 length: 12 amino acids. V was pared by 3 bases and J by 3 bases, with 1 base of the junction left unmatched. Written as DNA, the CDR3 is TGCAGCGTTGAGAGCGGGAAAGAGACCCAGTACTTC. It is translated as CSVESGKETQYF.

As for this clonotype: No conserved phenylalanine or tryptophan is present at the end of the CDR3, so a read error is the likely explanation. The chain employs TRBV10-3 and TRBJ2-7; 12 positions match TRBD2. V lost 3 bases to trimming and J lost 3 bases; unmatched junction nucleotides: 6. The CDR3 totals 16 residues. Germline CDR1 reads ENHRY; CDR2 reads SYGVKD. The CDR3 spells CAISDSSGRALYEQYL. The CDR3 DNA is TGTGCCATCAGTGACTCTAGCGGGAGGGCCCTCTACGAGCAGTACTTA.

About this clonotype itself: A read error may be the cause here, since a much bigger clone is one base away. This chain joins TRBV11-2 and TRBJ2-7; D is possibly TRBD1 (6 bases). The length of the CDR3 is 13 residues. CDR1 and CDR2 from the germline V gene are SGHAT and FQNNGV. This CDR3 reads CTSSPTGKYEQYF. In nucleotides, the CDR3 is TGTACCAGCAGCCCGACAGGAAAATACGAGCAGTACTTC.

This clonotype has more than one count but fewer than ten. This chain connects TRBV4-1 to TRBJ2-5; 9 bases are shared with TRBD1. There are 14 residues in the CDR3. Germline CDR1 reads MGHRA; CDR2 reads YSYEKL. The V and J ends lost 0 bases and 5 bases, in that order; junction bases with no gene match: 1. CDR3 sequence reads: CASSQDDRGETQYF. As DNA, the CDR3 is TGCGCCAGCAGCCAAGATGACAGGGGGGAGACCCAGTACTTC.

The chain uses TRBV29-1 and TRBJ2-7, with 9 bases matching TRBD2. The germline gives CDR1 SQVTM, CDR2 ANQGSEA. The CDR3 loop spans 13 amino acids. Trimming took 4 bases from V and 5 from J; bases not matched to a gene: 6. For the CDR3, the DNA is TGCAGCGTTGGAGGCGGGAGGGCCCACGAGCAGTACTTC. The encoded protein is CSVGGGRAHEQYF.

This clonotype appeared a single time. The rearrangement uses TRBV7-8 and TRBJ1-2; D is ambiguous. This CDR3 region has 13 residues. Trimming removed 1 base from V and 8 bases from J, with 11 bases in between. Germline loops: CDR1 SGHVS, CDR2 FQNEAQ. The CDR3 nucleotides read TGTGCCAGCAGCTTAGTCGATGGGTCCGGCTACACCTTC. Translation gives CASSLVDGSGYTF.

This clonotype showed up many times. V and J are TRBV11-2 and TRBJ2-7; 9 bases are a match to TRBD2. CDR3 length equals 18 residues. V dropped 1 base and J dropped 3; count of bases not matched to a gene: 13. Germline V CDR1 and CDR2: SGHAT, FQNNGV. Here the CDR3 reads CASSLGPNLAGSRYEQYF. The DNA of the CDR3 is TGTGCCAGCAGCTTAGGGCCCAACCTAGCGGGATCCCGCTACGAGCAGTACTTC.

This clonotype was seen more than once but under ten times. This chain connects TRBV12-3 or TRBV12-4 to TRBJ2-7, with D uncertain. V lost 3 bases to trimming and J lost 3 bases, with 6 bases between them. The CDR3 runs 12 residues. The CDR3, as DNA: TGTGCCAGCAGTTTTTTGGGCTACGAGCAGTACTTC. Translated: CASSFLGYEQYF.